The next 4 T cell receptor beta chains were all read from a single sample in a study of OX40 agonist ivuxolimab in advanced cancers. Using immunoSEQ multiplex PCR, the repertoire was profiled, and TCRdb retains in-frame clones only, with some absent. Here the sample spans about 120,000 clones, approximately 92% being singletons. Sequencing used CD4+ or CD8+ T cells sorted from blood, obtained in a trial of the OX40 agonist ivuxolimab. Receptors originate from an adult with an advanced solid tumor such as melanoma, head and neck, liver or kidney cancer.

V gene TRBV28 combines with J gene TRBJ2-5; TRBD1 is a possible D gene (5 bases). This CDR3 has 13 residues. Germline V gene data show CDR1 as MDHEN and CDR2 as SYDVKM. Trimming stripped 6 bases from V and 5 bases from J, with 13 bases between. The CDR3 nucleotides are TGTGCCAGCAGCTACCGATACAGGGAGACCCAGTACTTC. This sequence encodes CASSYRYRETQYF.

V usage is TRBV28 and J usage is TRBJ2-6; D is ambiguous. Germline values: CDR1 MDHEN, CDR2 SYDVKM. The V end was cut by 5 bases, the J end by 5 bases, with 10 bases between. This CDR3 is built from 14 residues. DNA of the CDR3: TGTGCCAGCAGTCGACGGCAGAGGGCCAACGTCCTGACTTTC. Its translation is CASSRRQRANVLTF.

The chain carries TRBV7-9 and TRBJ2-7; D gene ambiguous. CDR3 length equals 13 residues. V shed 1 base and J shed 3 bases, with 7 bases lying between them. Per germline, CDR1 SEHNR and CDR2 FQNEAQ (reference sequence). The CDR3 nucleotides read TGTGCCAGCAGCTTAGGGGTGTTCTACGAGCAGTACTTC. Residues: CASSLGVFYEQYF.

This clone was counted a single time. The chain links TRBV18 to TRBJ2-1; possible D gene TRBD1, 5 bases. Trimming pared 7 bases from V and 10 bases from J, leaving 20 bases between. Per the germline V gene, CDR1 is KGHSH and CDR2 is LQKENI. This CDR3 spans 14 amino acids. The CDR3 nucleotides are TGTGCCAGCTTATCCCAGGGTAGGGATGGAGAGCAGTTCTTC. This sequence encodes CASLSQGRDGEQFF.